The next 9 T cell receptor beta chains were all read from a single sample in a study of T cell responses to AZD1222 COVID-19 vaccine. This table comes from immunoSEQ multiplex PCR, and its TCRdb copy is limited to in-frame clones, with some not included. In the table there are 150,000 to 200,000 clones, just over 90% of which are singletons. The input for sequencing was peripheral blood, taken on day 0 of MenACWY control vaccination. The receptors were gathered from an adult in good health.

The CDR3 protein is CATSRDVEGKTEAFF. CDR3 nucleotide sequence: TGTGCCACCAGCAGAGATGTGGAGGGTAAGACTGAAGCTTTCTTT. The chain joins TRBV15 to TRBJ1-1; no clear D gene. Per germline, CDR1 LNHNV and CDR2 YYDKDF (reference sequence). The CDR3 is made up of 15 amino acids. The germline V and J ends were trimmed by 0 bases and 5 bases, with 13 bases remaining between them.

The J gene is TRBJ2-2, the V gene TRBV5-1; 12 bases map to TRBD1. V was pared by 0 bases and J by 6 bases, with 3 bases of the junction left unmatched. Germline CDR1 is SGHRS and CDR2 is YFSETQ. The CDR3 length is 16 residues. CDR3: CASSLVGQGAPGELFF. In DNA, the CDR3 is TGCGCCAGCAGCTTGGTGGGACAGGGGGCCCCCGGGGAGCTGTTTTTT.

J is TRBJ1-3 and V is TRBV25-1, with 12 nucleotides matching TRBD1. The CDR3 consists of 15 residues. CDR1 is MGHDK, CDR2 SYGVNS, per germline. Trimming took 7 bases from V and 4 from J; bases not matched to a gene: 5. CDR3 bases: TGTGCCAGCACCCTTGGGACAGGGGGCGGAAACACCATATATTTT. It encodes CASTLGTGGGNTIYF. The full variable domain, rest sourced from reference TRBV25-1 and TRBJ1-3, is EADIYQTPRYLVIGTGKKITLECSQTMGHDKMYWYQQDPGMELHLIHYSYGVNSTEKGDLSSESTVSRIRTEHFPLTLESARPSHTSQYLCASTLGTGGGNTIYFGEGSWLTVV.

The rearrangement uses TRBV27 and TRBJ2-4; 7 bases are shared with TRBD2. Germline CDR1 reads MNHEY; CDR2 reads SMNVEV (reference sequence). The V segment lost 2 bases and the J segment 4 bases; nucleotides outside the gene matches: 8. CDR3 length: 16 amino acids. CDR3 protein: CASSLGRESPKNIQYF. The CDR3 DNA is TGTGCCAGCAGTTTAGGGCGGGAGAGCCCTAAAAACATTCAGTACTTC.

The chain combines TRBV7-3 with TRBJ2-5; D perhaps matches TRBD2 (5 bases). V was clipped by 4 bases and J by 1 base, with 7 bases between them. Germline values: CDR1 SGHTA, CDR2 FQGTGA. The CDR3 is 13 amino acids. Written as DNA, the CDR3 is TGTGCCAGCAGCTCCGGGATCCAAGAGACCCAGTACTTC. It translates to CASSSGIQETQYF.

The V and J genes are TRBV9 and TRBJ2-6; 9 bases line up with TRBD2. The CDR3 spans 19 residues. The J segment lost 0 bases and the V segment lost 0 bases, leaving 7 bases of the junction unmatched. CDR1 SGDLS and CDR2 YYNGEE come from the germline V gene. The DNA for the CDR3 is TGTGCCAGCAGCGTAGACGTAGCGGGAGTAACCTCTGGGGCCAACGTCCTGACTTTC. This encodes CASSVDVAGVTSGANVLTF.

The chain uses TRBV18 and TRBJ1-2, with TRBD1 as a possible D gene (5 bases). The CDR3 extends over 14 amino acids. The germline V gene encodes CDR1 KGHSH and CDR2 LQKENI. Trimming removed 1 base at V and 4 bases at J, with 10 bases between. The CDR3 DNA reads TGTGCCAGCTCACCACAGGGGCTTGGCTATGGCTACACCTTC. Residues: CASSPQGLGYGYTF.

A few counts support this clone. Here the CDR3 DNA reads TGTGCCAGCAGCCTAGGGACTGGATCCTACAATGAGCAGTTCTTC. Translation: CASSLGTGSYNEQFF. The rearrangement links TRBV5-8 to TRBJ2-1, with D possibly TRBD2 on 6 matching bases. The length of the CDR3 is 15 residues. Germline lookup yields CDR1 SGHTS and CDR2 YDEGEE. V was shortened by 4 bases and J by 1 base, with 12 bases between the two germline ends.

The genes are TRBV28 and TRBJ2-5, with D perhaps TRBD2 (6 bases). V was trimmed by 6 bases and J by 0 bases, leaving 14 bases between them. The CDR3 sequence is 15 residues long. Germline V gene lookup returns CDR1 MDHEN and CDR2 SYDVKM. The CDR3 DNA follows: TGTGCCAGCAGGGGATCTAGCGCTAACCAAGAGACCCAGTACTTC. It encodes CASRGSSANQETQYF.